The source of this T cell receptor (beta chain) is a study of neurological immune-mediated disorders. CDR1 and CDR2 (germline): MNHNY, SVGAGI (reference sequence). V shed 5 bases and J 5 bases; nucleotides not matched to a gene: 10. This CDR3 contains 15 residues. One entry per CDR3 protein, called by TCRdb with MiXCR from the 5' RACE reads. The sample holds approximately 30,000 distinct CDR3 sequences, more than 6.5% seen once. V gene TRBV6-6 combines with J gene TRBJ2-7; 9 nucleotides line up with TRBD1. The sequenced sample consisted of PBMCs. This sequence originates from a woman between 45 and 65 years old in good health. The CDR3 nucleotides read TGTGCCAGCAGTGACCGGGACAGGGAGGCCCACGAGCAGTACTTC. This translates into CASSDRDREAHEQYF.